This T cell receptor beta chain was retrieved from a study of T cell repertoires in cytomegalovirus infection. Germline-derived CDR1 and CDR2 are MNHNS and SASEGT. V lost 4 bases and J lost 1, with 10 bases in between. The CDR3 totals 14 residues. General study points: Totalled public TCR beta family frequency picked out people who carried CMV plus the relevant HLA.

TCRdb redid the calling of the reads with MiXCR, one entry per CDR3 protein. Here the sample spans under 600,000 distinct CDR3 sequences, approximately 15% being singletons. This clonotype was seen at least ten times. Its target is not known. Sequenced material: CD8+ T cells from PBMCs. The receptor comes from a human donor in good health (CMV status not recorded). Some clones in this sample may be carry-over from other donors' samples. The gene calls are TRBV6-1 and TRBJ1-1, with D perhaps matching TRBD1 (5 bases). CDR3 sequence reads: CASSGPGRNTEAFF. The CDR3 nucleotides are TGTGCCAGCAGTGGACCGGGACGGAACACTGAAGCTTTCTTT.